The rows below give T cell receptor beta chains drawn from one sample of a study of CD8+CD57+ T cells in acquired aplastic anemia. MiXCR, applied by TCRdb to the reads, yields one record per CDR3 protein. The sample lists roughly 280,000 distinct CDR3 sequences, approximately 60% occurring once. The sequencing input was sorted CD4+, CD8+, or CD8+CD57+ T cells (not recorded which) from PBMCs. These receptors came from a human donor with aplastic anemia. Each CDR3 is given with its conserved first and last residue. The order of the fields is clone size, V gene, D gene, J gene, CDR3 DNA, CDR3 protein. The D gene is left open where the match is weak. A row's size may be missing; if present it is once, few, many or a size class.

size: NA; V: TRBV7-2; D: TRBD2; J: TRBJ2-7; DNA: TGTGCCAGCAGCTTTAGGGGGGAGAGACTAGCGGCCTACGAGCAGTACTTC; CDR3: CASSFRGERLAAYEQYF
size: NA; V: TRBV9; D: NA; J: TRBJ2-1; DNA: TGTGCCAGCGGGGTAGGGAGTGGCTCCTACAATGAGCAGTTCTTC; CDR3: CASGVGSGSYNEQFF
size: NA; V: TRBV20-1; D: NA; J: TRBJ2-7; DNA: TGCAGTGCTGGAGCTTCCTACGAGCAGTACTTC; CDR3: CSAGASYEQYF
size: NA; V: TRBV24-1; D: TRBD2; J: TRBJ2-1; DNA: TGTGCCACACCAGGGGCGGGAGGCGTCAGACCGAGCTCCTACAATGAGCAGTTCTTC; CDR3: CATPGAGGVRPSSYNEQFF
size: NA; V: TRBV20-1; D: NA; J: TRBJ2-1; DNA: TGCAGTGCTACCGGGAATGGGCTTGAGCAGTTCTTC; CDR3: CSATGNGLEQFF
size: NA; V: TRBV7-8; D: NA; J: TRBJ2-5; DNA: TGTGCCAGCAGCTTAGTTGACCGCCGAGGGAGGACCCAGTACTTC; CDR3: CASSLVDRRGRTQYF
size: NA; V: TRBV12-3/TRBV12-4; D: NA; J: TRBJ2-3; DNA: TGTGCCAGCAGTTCAACCACAGATACGCAGTATTTT; CDR3: CASSSTTDTQYF
size: NA; V: TRBV19; D: TRBD1; J: TRBJ1-2; DNA: TGTGCCAGCTGGACAGGGGGCACCTATGGCTACACCTTC; CDR3: CASWTGGTYGYTF
size: many; V: TRBV6-2/TRBV6-3; D: NA; J: TRBJ1-5; DNA: TGTGCCAGCAGTAGACAGGCCGGCAATCAGCCCCAGCATTTT; CDR3: CASSRQAGNQPQHF
size: NA; V: TRBV19; D: NA; J: TRBJ2-2; DNA: TGTGCCAGTAGTATACTGCCCGGGGAGCTGCTTTTT; CDR3: CASSILPGELLF
size: once; V: TRBV19; D: TRBD1; J: TRBJ1-5; DNA: TGTGCCAGCAGCTTTGGGACAGGGGGCCGACAGCCCCAGCATTTT; CDR3: CASSFGTGGRQPQHF
size: NA; V: TRBV6-4; D: TRBD2; J: TRBJ2-1; DNA: TGTGCCAGCAGTGACTCTAGCGGGGGGGCCAATGAGCAGTTCTTC; CDR3: CASSDSSGGANEQFF
size: many; V: TRBV5-1; D: NA; J: TRBJ1-4; DNA: TGCGCCAGCAGCTTTGGGAGAACTGGGGGAACTAATGAAAAACTGTTTTTT; CDR3: CASSFGRTGGTNEKLFF
size: NA; V: TRBV7-8; D: NA; J: TRBJ2-2; DNA: TGTGCCAGCAGCTTAAAGGGCGGGACCGGGGAGCTGTTTTTT; CDR3: CASSLKGGTGELFF